This TCR beta chain originates from a study of T cells in pancreatic ductal adenocarcinoma listed by TCRdb under 2017. A note on the overall study: Seeking insight into the adaptive T-cell response that arises naturally, the researchers examined how many CD8+ T cells infiltrated tumors of resected pancreatic ductal adenocarcinoma, where they sat, and what features they had, alongside the same properties of suppressive cells.

The research as a whole found: There was no significant difference in T-cell clonality between tumor and blood, where mean clonality was about 0.1 for tumors and 0.07 to 0.075 for blood. Blood samples had more total productive templates and 6.5 to 8-fold more unique clonotypes than tumor samples. Since most people with pancreatic cancer show up with disease that cannot be operated on, the resected cohort was biased toward the minority who had early-stage disease. Because tumors are enriched in CD45RO+ effector T cells rather than naive T cells, which biases toward lower diversity, comparisons of clonality between tumor and blood may be biased.

The immunoSEQ hsTCRB kit was used to amplify TCR beta CDR3 regions from genomic DNA. An Illumina HiSeq system was used for high-throughput TRB CDR3 sequencing. As for how the authors treated the data: The immunoSEQ software was used to analyze sequencing reads, and nonproductive sequences containing premature stops or frame-shifts were removed. To calculate repertoire clonality, Shannon entropy was normalized by log2 of the number of unique productive sequences, and that value was subtracted from one. TCRdb mirrors the immuneACCESS table, restricted to in-frame sequences. Some clones are absent from its copies; in checked studies, under half trace to an unresolved V gene, and the reason for the others is unknown. The V and J calls and clone size come from that table; D and trimming were worked out from the DNA. Recorded for this sample are 7,500 to 9,000 clones; under 90% of them occurred a single time. The ten most abundant clones make up about 3% of the sample.

About this clone itself: Its target antigen remains unknown. Base quality data are lacking; no much larger clone is found one base away.

Selected pancreatic ductal adenocarcinoma patients had undergone surgery without neoadjuvant therapy. Peripheral blood was collected in heparin tubes, and PBMCs were then isolated from the blood with a histopaque density gradient and cryopreserved in about 11% DMSO. Genomic DNA was extracted from roughly seven PBMC and about 10 flash-frozen tumor specimens using the DNeasy Blood and Tissue Kit with Proteinase K and RNase treatment. The specimen was PBMCs. The TCR comes from a human donor with pancreatic ductal adenocarcinoma.

The base sequence is TGTGCCAGCAGTTTTTTAAAGGGGGCGACCTTGAACACTGAAGCTTTCTTT. Its translation reads: CASSFLKGATLNTEAFF. The rearranged chain carries TRBV28 and TRBJ1-1, with 7 junctional bases fitting TRBD1. V is trimmed back by 3 bases and J by 0 bases, and the junction contains 10 bases that no gene match accounts for. The CDR3 sequence holds 17 residues, the cysteine and phenylalanine included. The DNA shown is the 51-base CDR3, in frame from base 1. Per the germline V gene, MDHEN is the CDR1 and SYDVKM is the CDR2.